Below, 9 T cell receptor beta chains from the same sample are listed, as sequenced in a study of T cells in Graves' hyperthyroidism and ophthalmopathy. Regions amplified from RNA transcripts were the TCR beta CDR3 regions. The HTBI primer set was used in a first-round RT-PCR of the TCR CDR3. From the multiplex PCR reads, TCRdb called clonotypes with MiXCR, one entry per CDR3 protein. The profile shows 350,000 to 450,000 distinct CDR3 sequences, 17% of them singletons. Sequencing used blood. These receptors were taken from a woman in her 30s with Graves' hyperthyroidism that later progressed to Graves' ophthalmopathy.

This chain connects TRBV6-1 to TRBJ2-2; 8 bases are shared with TRBD1. The germline V gene has CDR1 MNHNS and CDR2 SASEGT. With 6 bases clipped from V and 4 bases from J, the junction kept 13 bases outside the gene matches. The length of the CDR3 is 17 residues. The CDR3 reads CASRKLDRGRGTGELFF. CDR3 in DNA: TGTGCCAGCAGGAAACTCGACAGGGGAAGGGGCACCGGGGAGCTGTTTTTT.

This clonotype was observed at least ten times. The CDR3 spells CASSVGQGARQPQHF. CDR3 nucleotide sequence: TGTGCCAGCAGCGTGGGACAGGGGGCTCGGCAGCCCCAGCATTTT. The J gene is TRBJ1-5, the V gene TRBV9; 12 bases are a match to TRBD1. Germline lookup yields CDR1 SGDLS and CDR2 YYNGEE. With 2 bases clipped from V and 7 bases from J, the junction kept 4 bases outside the gene matches. The length of the CDR3 is 15 residues.

V is TRBV6-1 and J is TRBJ1-4, with 8 bases identical to TRBD1. Trimming took 3 bases from V and 7 from J; bases not matched to a gene: 4. CDR1 is MNHNS, CDR2 SASEGT, per germline. This CDR3 has 14 residues. The CDR3 spells CASSDGRGPEKLFF. The CDR3 DNA reads TGTGCCAGCAGTGATGGCAGGGGGCCTGAAAAACTGTTTTTT.

Many counts were recorded for this clonotype. J is TRBJ2-3 and V is TRBV27; TRBD1 matches at 9 bases. Germline lookup yields CDR1 MNHEY and CDR2 SMNVEV (reference sequence). Trimming at V came to 6 bases and at J to 0 bases, leaving 7 bases not matched to a gene. This CDR3 region has 16 residues. The CDR3 is CASSTGQGGSTDTQYF. Written as DNA, the CDR3 is TGTGCCAGCAGCACGGGACAGGGTGGGAGCACAGATACGCAGTATTTT.

The genes are TRBV29-1 and TRBJ2-1; 10 positions agree with TRBD2. Per germline, CDR1 SQVTM and CDR2 ANQGSEA. CDR3 size: 18 residues. J was trimmed by 6 bases and V by 1 base; bases with no gene match: 15. The CDR3 DNA sequence: TGCAGCGTTGAAGTAGTTTTTTTGGGAGCGGGAGGGGGCAATGAGCAGTTCTTC. It encodes CSVEVVFLGAGGGNEQFF.

The V gene is TRBV10-3, the J gene TRBJ1-6; D possibly corresponds to TRBD1 (5 bases). In germline, CDR1 is ENHRY, CDR2 SYGVKD. CDR3 length equals 13 residues. V was clipped by 4 bases and J by 10 bases, with 11 bases between them. Here the CDR3 reads CAISGEGNSPLHF. In DNA, the CDR3 is TGTGCCATCAGTGGAGAGGGGAACTCACCCCTCCACTTT.

Many counts were recorded for this clonotype. The chain recombines TRBV27 with TRBJ2-3; no reliable D call. The CDR3 is made up of 14 amino acids. The germline V gene has CDR1 MNHEY and CDR2 SMNVEV (reference sequence). V lost 3 bases, J lost 1 base, and 8 bases lay in between. The CDR3 sequence is CASSFSSGTDTQYF. As DNA, the CDR3 is TGTGCCAGCAGTTTTTCAAGCGGCACAGATACGCAGTATTTT.

In this sample, this clonotype turned up a few times. The CDR3 bases are TGCAGTGCCGGAACCACAGGGGGCTCTGAGACCCAGTACTTC. As protein: CSAGTTGGSETQYF. The chain joins TRBV20-1 to TRBJ2-5; 9 positions agree with TRBD1. This CDR3 is 14 amino acids long. The ends lost 6 bases at V and 5 bases at J; junction bases unmatched: 10. Germline CDR1 is DFQATT and CDR2 is SNEGSKA (reference sequence).

V usage is TRBV10-3 and J usage is TRBJ2-4; D is unresolved. Germline CDR1 and CDR2: ENHRY and SYGVKD. The CDR3 spans 17 residues. Trimming shortened V by 3 bases and J by 1 base, and 16 bases separated the two germline ends. Written as DNA, the CDR3 is TGTGCCATCAGTGATTCTACCGTCAAGAGCGCCAAAAACATTCAGTACTTC. Protein product: CAISDSTVKSAKNIQYF.